Listed below are T cell receptor beta chains from one sample, sequenced in a study of tumor and adjacent non-tumor tissue in lung cancer. TCRdb processed the multiplex PCR reads anew with MiXCR; each CDR3 protein has one entry. The table has around 74,000 distinct CDR3 sequences, around 65% seen once; the top ten hold 28%. Sequencing used distant non-tumor lung tissue. These receptors were taken from a woman aged 50 to 65 with non-small cell lung cancer. CDR3s include the opening cysteine and the closing phenylalanine or tryptophan. The order of the fields is J gene, clone size, D gene, V gene, CDR3 DNA, CDR3 protein. A D gene is named only where the DNA matches it firmly. Rows give clone size only sometimes, using once, few, many, or a class for an expanded clone.

J: TRBJ1-2
size: -
D: -
V: TRBV7-9
DNA: TGTGCCAGCAGCCCTTGGACCTTATATGGCTACACCTTC
CDR3: CASSPWTLYGYTF

J: TRBJ2-2
size: few
D: TRBD2
V: TRBV6-2/TRBV6-3
DNA: TGTGTCAGCAGAGGGACTAGCGGGATTGTCGGGGAGCTGTTTTTT
CDR3: CVSRGTSGIVGELFF

J: TRBJ2-3
size: -
D: TRBD1
V: TRBV11-1
DNA: TGTGCCATCAGTTTAGCGACTGGGACAGATACCCAGTATTTT
CDR3: CAISLATGTDTQYF

J: TRBJ2-1
size: once
D: TRBD1
V: TRBV5-6
DNA: TGTGCCAGAAGCGCCGACAGGGGGGAGATCTGCAATGAGCAGTTCTTC
CDR3: CARSADRGEICNEQFF

J: TRBJ1-5
size: -
D: TRBD1
V: TRBV30
DNA: TGTACCTGGAGTCCCCAGACAGGGTCTGCTAATCAGCCCCAGCATTTT
CDR3: CTWSPQTGSANQPQHF

J: TRBJ2-7
size: -
D: TRBD1
V: TRBV5-1
DNA: TGCGCCAGCAGCTTAGGGACAGGGATCTACGAGCAGTACTTC
CDR3: CASSLGTGIYEQYF

J: TRBJ2-7
size: -
D: -
V: TRBV6-1
DNA: TGTGCCAGCAGTGAAGTTTATCTGGGCTCCTTCAATGAGCAGTACTTC
CDR3: CASSEVYLGSFNEQYF

J: TRBJ2-1
size: -
D: -
V: TRBV20-1
DNA: TGCAGTGCTAGAGATCCTCTGGGTTGGTACAATGAGCAGATATTC
CDR3: CSARDPLGWYNEQIF

J: TRBJ2-6
size: many
D: -
V: TRBV6-6
DNA: TGTGCCAGCGAAACTGGGGCCAACGTCCTGACTTTC
CDR3: CASETGANVLTF

J: TRBJ1-1
size: -
D: -
V: TRBV20-1
DNA: TGCAGTGCTATAGTGACTGACTATGAAGCTTTCTTT
CDR3: CSAIVTDYEAFF

J: TRBJ1-1
size: -
D: -
V: TRBV11-2
DNA: TGTGCCAGCGTTCTGGAGGTGGGGTACACTGAGGCTTTCTTT
CDR3: CASVLEVGYTEAFF

J: TRBJ1-5
size: -
D: TRBD1
V: TRBV5-1
DNA: TGCGCCAGCTGCTTGACGGGACAGCACAATCAGCCCCAGCATTTT
CDR3: CASCLTGQHNQPQHF